The present T cell receptor (beta chain) was sequenced within a study of PD-1 blockade in classical Hodgkin lymphoma. V shed 1 base and J shed 2 bases, with 9 bases lying between them. This CDR3 contains 15 residues. The V gene's germline CDR1 is MDHEN and CDR2 SYDVKM. TCRdb keeps only in-frame clones here, not all; method: immunoSEQ multiplex PCR. The sample contains about 22,000 clones, 91% of which appear only once. As regards this clone: The antigen is unknown.

The study, taken as a whole, reports: In newly diagnosed patients, baseline TCR diversity was reportedly below that of healthy donors.

The time point here: newly diagnosed, previously untreated cHL patient sample. Negative magnetic selection isolated CD4+ T cells from thawed PBMCs. The sequenced sample was CD4+ T cells from blood. This chain connects TRBV28 to TRBJ1-5; D remains unclear. This clonotype was sampled from a human donor with classical Hodgkin lymphoma. CDR3: CASSLLARGNQPQHF. CDR3 bases: TGTGCCAGCAGTTTATTGGCCCGGGGCAATCAGCCCCAGCATTTT.